This is a list of T cell receptor beta chains from one sample in a study of beta chain features in type 1 diabetes. This table comes from immunoSEQ multiplex PCR, and its TCRdb copy is limited to in-frame clones, with some not included. The table has 150,000 to 200,000 clones, approximately 9% seen once; the top ten hold about 2.1%. The material sequenced was central memory CD4+ T cells from blood. The receptors were gathered from a young woman in good health. CDR3s include the opening cysteine and the closing phenylalanine or tryptophan. The D gene is left open where the match is weak. Clone size is shown for a subset of rows, as once, few, many or a class of expanded clone.

>TRBJ1-2|.|.|TRBV29-1
CSVDEGYTF
TGCAGCGTTGATGAGGGCTACACCTTC
>TRBJ1-6|.|.|TRBV9
CASSVVDINSPLHF
TGTGCCAGCAGCGTAGTAGACATTAATTCACCCCTCCACTTT
>TRBJ2-1|TRBD1|.|TRBV19
CASTVTGADSSYNEQFF
TGTGCCAGTACCGTGACAGGGGCCGACTCCTCCTACAATGAGCAGTTCTTC
>TRBJ2-5|TRBD2|few|TRBV7-2
CASSAGLAGGGETQYF
TGTGCCAGCAGCGCGGGACTAGCGGGGGGAGGGGAGACCCAGTACTTC
>TRBJ2-7|.|.|TRBV7-6
CASSIRFQGGRSEQYF
TGTGCCAGCAGCATAAGGTTCCAGGGCGGAAGGTCCGAGCAGTACTTC
>TRBJ2-5|.|few|TRBV7-2
CASSFGGTGETQYF
TGTGCCAGCAGCTTTGGCGGGACGGGAGAGACCCAGTACTTC
>TRBJ1-3|.|few|TRBV29-1
CSAVPGIPGNTIYF
TGCAGCGCGGTCCCGGGAATCCCTGGAAACACCATATATTTT
>TRBJ2-7|.|few|TRBV21-1
CASSFSYEQYF
TGTGCCAGCAGCTTTAGCTACGAGCAGTACTTC
>TRBJ2-7|TRBD1|few|TRBV2
CASSEAEDWTGKYEQYF
TGTGCCAGCAGTGAAGCGGAAGATTGGACAGGGAAATACGAGCAGTACTTC
>TRBJ2-7|TRBD1|.|TRBV7-2
CASSWSGTAGHEQYF
TGTGCCAGCAGTTGGTCCGGGACAGCTGGCCACGAGCAGTACTTC
>TRBJ2-5|TRBD1|.|TRBV5-1
CASSLGTGYQETQYF
TGCGCCAGCAGCCTTGGGACAGGATATCAAGAGACCCAGTACTTC
>TRBJ1-1|.|few|TRBV7-2
CASSAGQTSTEAFF
TGTGCCAGCAGCGCCGGACAGACGAGCACTGAAGCTTTCTTT
>TRBJ2-1|TRBD2|.|TRBV7-9
CASSLLAGVDEQFF
TGTGCCAGCAGCTTACTAGCGGGAGTGGATGAGCAGTTCTTC
>TRBJ2-5|.|.|TRBV5-1
CASSFDSTQETQYF
TGCGCCAGCAGCTTTGACAGTACGCAAGAGACCCAGTACTTC
>TRBJ2-1|TRBD2|few|TRBV7-2
CASSLSLTSGSIDEQFF
TGTGCCAGCAGCTTATCCCTGACTAGCGGGAGTATCGATGAGCAGTTCTTC
>TRBJ1-2|TRBD1|few|TRBV20-1
CSAGTGSGYTF
TGCAGTGCCGGGACAGGCTCTGGCTACACCTTC
>TRBJ1-2|.|few|TRBV19
CASSMLAGFLRYGYTF
TGTGCCAGTAGTATGTTAGCCGGATTCCTGCGCTATGGCTACACCTTC
>TRBJ2-5|TRBD2|few|TRBV14
CASSQLPSGGQETQYF
TGTGCCAGCAGCCAATTGCCTAGCGGGGGCCAAGAGACCCAGTACTTC
>TRBJ1-3|.|.|TRBV29-1
CSVVLGNTIYF
TGCAGCGTTGTCCTTGGAAACACCATATATTTT